This TCR beta chain was obtained from a study of vaccination and CD4 T cells after COVID-19. Study background: Six male and four female convalescents took part, two of them Hispanic.

Cultured CD4+ T-cell DNA underwent Oncomine TCR Beta short-read sequencing. TCRdb passed the PCR reads through MiXCR, listing each CDR3 protein once. The table lists about 12,000 distinct CDR3 sequences, approximately 52% of them singletons, with 15% to 19% in the top ten. As concerns this clonotype: Its specificity is unknown. Sequence at one end of the junction differs from germline and may be a read error.

Treatment of the sample: approximately 10-day PBMC culture with coronavirus spike peptide pools or control peptides (ViraFEST assay). The clonotype was recovered from a human donor who had recovered from COVID-19. Sequencing was done on a sample of CD4+ T cells from blood, cultured in vitro.

CDR3 sequence (DNA): TGTGTCAGCAGTGAGTGGGGGAGGAATCAGCCCCAGCATTTT. This sequence encodes CVSSEWGRNQPQHF. This chain joins TRBV6-1 and TRBJ1-5; maybe TRBD1 (5 bases). This CDR3 region has 14 residues. Per germline, CDR1 MNHNS and CDR2 SASEGT.